Each of the 26 T cell receptor beta chains below was sequenced from the same sample in a study of cytomegalovirus exposure and HLA in healthy donors. The PCR had 60 Vbeta and 13 Jbeta primers. Some clones are missing from TCRdb's copy, which holds only in-frame ones; the method was immunoSEQ multiplex PCR. This table has some 100,000 clones, 75% to 85% appearing once. Sequences were obtained from PBMCs. These receptors were obtained from a male donor in good health and CMV-seropositive.

The chain couples TRBV18 to TRBJ1-1; D call uncertain. This CDR3 is 14 amino acids long. Germline V CDR1 and CDR2: KGHSH, LQKENI. V was clipped by 5 bases and J by 2 bases, with 12 bases between them. The CDR3 sequence is CASSFGGYNTEAFF. The CDR3 region has the DNA TGTGCCAGCTCATTTGGAGGGTATAACACTGAAGCTTTCTTT.

V usage is TRBV5-8 and J usage is TRBJ1-1; no clear D gene. The CDR3 consists of 16 residues. The germline V gene encodes CDR1 SGHTS and CDR2 YDEGEE. The V end lost 0 bases, the J end lost 6 bases, and 18 bases lay between the germline ends. As DNA, the CDR3 is TGTGCCAGCAGCTTGGGGAGGGTAGTTGTCGTGCCTGAAGCTTTCTTT. Translation: CASSLGRVVVVPEAFF. The whole variable domain, filled in from reference TRBV5-8 and TRBJ1-1, reads EAGVTQSPTHLIKTRGQQATLRCSPISGHTSVYWYQQALGLGLQFLLWYDEGEERNRGNFPPRFSGRQFPNYSSELNVNALELEDSALYLCASSLGRVVVVPEAFFGQGTRLTVV.

The chain uses TRBV27 and TRBJ1-2; 11 bases line up with TRBD1. V trimming: 5 bases; J trimming: 7 bases; junction bases outside the gene matches: 9. Per germline, CDR1 MNHEY and CDR2 SMNVEV (reference sequence). This CDR3 spans 15 amino acids. CDR3 amino acids: CASSLTGQGVIGYTF. The CDR3, as DNA: TGTGCCAGCAGTCTCACGGGACAGGGGGTTATTGGCTACACCTTC.

CDR3 bases: TGTGCCAGCAGCGTGGATTCGGGACAGGTTGGTGCTTTCTTT. This translates into CASSVDSGQVGAFF. J is TRBJ1-1 and V is TRBV9; 8 nucleotides match TRBD1. Trimming removed 2 bases from V and 11 bases from J; junction bases left unmatched: 11. Germline V CDR1 and CDR2: SGDLS, YYNGEE. The CDR3 is 14 residues long. The full variable domain, completed using reference TRBV9 and TRBJ1-1, is DSGVTQTPKHLITATGQRVTLRCSPRSGDLSVYWYQQSLDQGLQFLIQYYNGEERAKGNILERFSAQQFPDLHSELNLSSLELGDSALYFCASSVDSGQVGAFFGQGTRLTVV.

This rearrangement joins TRBV5-1 to TRBJ2-6, with TRBD2 matching over 7 bases. The V and J ends lost 4 bases and 2 bases, in that order; junction bases with no gene match: 3. CDR3 length: 15 amino acids. The germline V gene encodes CDR1 SGHRS and CDR2 YFSETQ. DNA for the CDR3: TGCGCCAGCAGCCCGGGGGGACCTGGGGCCAACGTCCTGACTTTC. This translates into CASSPGGPGANVLTF.

This clone has more than one count but fewer than ten. The chain combines TRBV4-3 with TRBJ2-5; perhaps TRBD1 as D (8 bases). CDR3 size: 17 residues. Germline V CDR1 and CDR2: LGHNA, YSLEER. V shed 1 base and J shed 3 bases, with 18 bases lying between them. The CDR3: CASSQGIRTGREETQYF. CDR3 coding DNA: TGCGCCAGCAGCCAAGGGATAAGGACAGGGAGGGAAGAGACCCAGTACTTC.

This clone has only a few counts. At one end the junction does not follow the germline gene, possibly because of a read error. The chain uses TRBV7-7 and TRBJ1-2, with D perhaps matching TRBD1 (6 bases). The CDR3 has 15 amino acids. CDR1 and CDR2 from the germline V gene are SSHAT and FNYEAQ (reference sequence). The CDR3 loop is CASSDTDRNNYGYTF. In nucleotides, the CDR3 is TGTGCTAGCAGCGACACGGACAGAAACAACTATGGCTACACCTTC. Combining the CDR3 with reference TRBV7-7 and TRBJ1-2 gives the whole variable domain GAGVSQSPRYKVTKRGQDVTLRCDPISSHATLYWYQQALGQGPEFLTYFNYEAQPDKSGLPSDRFSAERPEGSISTLTIQRTEQRDSAMYRCASSDTDRNNYGYTFGSGTRLTVV.

The chain uses TRBV7-8 and TRBJ2-7; the match to TRBD1 covers 9 bases. The CDR3 sequence is 16 residues long. J lost 3 bases, V lost 5 bases, and 11 bases had no gene match. CDR1 and CDR2 from the germline V gene are SGHVS and FQNEAQ. The CDR3 region has the DNA TGTGCCAGCAGCCCCCGTCGACAGGGGGTACTCTACGAGCAGTACTTC. Protein: CASSPRRQGVLYEQYF.

The gene calls are TRBV5-1 and TRBJ2-3; D gene ambiguous. Germline-derived CDR1 and CDR2 are SGHRS and YFSETQ. The CDR3 runs 14 residues. The germline V and J ends were trimmed by 0 bases and 5 bases, with 10 bases remaining between them. CDR3 nucleotide sequence: TGCGCCAGCAGCTTGGAAATACCCGGAGATACGCAGTATTTT. The encoded protein is CASSLEIPGDTQYF.

The CDR3 loop is CAWNRDRGNTGELFF. CDR3 DNA: TGTGCCTGGAATCGGGACAGGGGCAACACCGGGGAGCTGTTTTTT. The J gene is TRBJ2-2, the V gene TRBV30, with 10 bases aligning to TRBD1. With V trimmed by 4 bases and J by 2 bases, 4 bases remained unmatched. This CDR3 region has 15 residues. The germline V gene encodes CDR1 GTSNPN and CDR2 SVGIG (reference sequence).

This clone turned up a few times. The V and J genes are TRBV7-9 and TRBJ1-1, with D unresolved. Germline V lookup: CDR1 SEHNR, CDR2 FQNEAQ (reference sequence). Trimming stripped 1 base from V and 2 bases from J, with 8 bases between. The CDR3 covers 14 residues. The CDR3 coding sequence is TGTGCCAGCAGCTTAGAAGCGGGAAACACTGAAGCTTTCTTT. Amino acid sequence: CASSLEAGNTEAFF.

The chain uses TRBV4-1 and TRBJ2-1; D might be TRBD2 (5 bases). Trimming removed 7 bases from V and 2 bases from J, with 12 bases in between. Germline V lookup: CDR1 MGHRA, CDR2 YSYEKL. The CDR3 sequence is 14 residues long. The CDR3 coding sequence is TGCGCCAGCATGAGCGGCCCCACCTACAATGAGCAGTTCTTC. Translation: CASMSGPTYNEQFF.

V and J are TRBV13 and TRBJ1-2; D may be TRBD1 (6 bases). V gave up 6 bases and J gave up 13 bases, with 18 bases separating them. Germline V CDR1 and CDR2: PRHDT, FYEKMQ (reference sequence). This CDR3 has 12 amino acids. For the CDR3, the DNA is TGTGCCAGCAGGGAGGAACAGGGAAAAATCACCTTC. Translation gives CASREEQGKITF.

This clone was recorded only once. This chain joins TRBV7-2 and TRBJ1-2, with D possibly TRBD1 on 5 matching bases. This CDR3 has 13 amino acids. Germline V gives CDR1 SGHTA, CDR2 FQGNSA. With 3 bases removed from V and 4 bases from J, the gap between germline ends came to 9 bases. CDR3 DNA: TGTGCCAGCAGCTTCGACAGTAGCTATGGCTACACCTTC. The encoded protein is CASSFDSSYGYTF. Combining the CDR3 with reference TRBV7-2 and TRBJ1-2 gives the whole variable domain GAGVSQSPSNKVTEKGKDVELRCDPISGHTALYWYRQSLGQGLEFLIYFQGNSAPDKSGLPSDRFSAERTGGSVSTLTIQRTQQEDSAVYLCASSFDSSYGYTFGSGTRLTVV.

The table lists this clone with a few counts. The V and J genes are TRBV19 and TRBJ2-3; 7 bases align to TRBD2. Trimming took 9 bases from V and 2 from J; bases not matched to a gene: 8. In germline, CDR1 is LNHDA, CDR2 SQIVND (reference sequence). This CDR3 region has 14 residues. The CDR3 DNA follows: TGTGCCAGCCACCCGGGACTAAACACAGATACGCAGTATTTT. Amino acid sequence: CASHPGLNTDTQYF.

V is TRBV4-1 and J is TRBJ2-5, with no clear D. Germline-derived CDR1 and CDR2 are MGHRA and YSYEKL. The length of the CDR3 is 12 residues. Trimming removed 3 bases from V and 5 bases from J, with 7 bases in between. CDR3 loop: CASSQPEETQYF. The CDR3 DNA follows: TGCGCCAGCAGCCAGCCCGAGGAGACCCAGTACTTC.

The chain employs TRBV11-2 and TRBJ1-2; D is uncertain. The length of the CDR3 is 13 residues. CDR1 and CDR2 from the germline V gene are SGHAT and FQNNGV. With 6 bases removed from V and 1 base from J, the gap between germline ends came to 9 bases. CDR3 protein: CASSPDFNYGYTF. As DNA, the CDR3 is TGTGCCAGCAGTCCAGATTTTAACTATGGCTACACCTTC.

This clone occurred a few times. The rearrangement links TRBV5-6 to TRBJ2-2; no firm D call. From germline, CDR1 is SGHDT and CDR2 YYEEEE. The CDR3 is 13 residues long. The germline V and J ends were trimmed by 0 bases and 5 bases, with 5 bases remaining between them. CDR3 in amino acids: CASSLVRTGELFF. For the CDR3, the DNA is TGTGCCAGCAGCTTGGTGCGGACCGGGGAGCTGTTTTTT.

V usage is TRBV7-2 and J usage is TRBJ1-2; possibly TRBD1 for D (6 bases). Trimming shortened V by 1 base and J by 4 bases, and 13 bases separated the two germline ends. The CDR3 spans 15 residues. CDR1 and CDR2 from the germline V gene are SGHTA and FQGNSA. CDR3 nucleotides: TGTGCCAGCAGCTTAGGGGGGCCGTCTCTCTATGGCTACACCTTC. Protein product: CASSLGGPSLYGYTF.

This rearrangement joins TRBV4-1 to TRBJ2-2; no firm D call. V lost 7 bases and J lost 7, with 13 bases in between. CDR1 MGHRA and CDR2 YSYEKL come from the germline V gene. There are 13 residues in the CDR3. In DNA, the CDR3 is TGCGCCAGCACGGTCTCTCTTGTCGGGGAGCTGTTTTTT. It is translated as CASTVSLVGELFF.

On this clone itself: Different DNA sequences within this sample yield the same CDR3. The V and J genes are TRBV4-2 and TRBJ1-4; D is unclear. V shed 0 bases and J shed 8 bases, with 4 bases lying between them. CDR3 length: 12 residues. The germline V gene has CDR1 LGHNA and CDR2 YNFKEQ. The CDR3 DNA is TGTGCCAGCAGCCAAGATTCGGAAAAACTGTTTTTT. Its translation: CASSQDSEKLFF.

The chain carries TRBV10-2 and TRBJ2-2; possible D gene TRBD2, 5 bases. Trimming pared 2 bases from V and 0 bases from J, leaving 16 bases between. CDR3 length: 18 residues. The V gene's germline CDR1 is WSHSY and CDR2 SAAADI. For the CDR3, the DNA is TGCGCCAGCAGTGAGACCCGGGCCCTGAGGGCGAACACCGGGGAGCTGTTTTTT. Its protein product is CASSETRALRANTGELFF.

This chain's CDR3 is CASSSRLFEQFF. CDR3 nucleotide sequence: TGTGCCAGCAGCTCCCGGTTGTTTGAGCAGTTCTTC. The V call is TRBV11-2, the J call TRBJ2-1; no reliable D call. CDR1 is SGHAT, CDR2 FQNNGV, per germline. V gave up 4 bases and J gave up 9 bases, with 10 bases separating them. The CDR3 consists of 12 residues.

The chain carries TRBV9 and TRBJ1-6, with D unclear. Germline-derived CDR1 and CDR2 are SGDLS and YYNGEE. This CDR3 region has 14 residues. Trimming removed 2 bases at V and 5 bases at J, with 8 bases between. The chain's CDR3 is CASSVRADNSPLHF. The DNA for the CDR3 is TGTGCCAGCAGCGTGAGGGCCGATAATTCACCCCTCCACTTT.

V gene TRBV4-2 combines with J gene TRBJ2-5; 15 nucleotides agree with TRBD2. Germline loops: CDR1 LGHNA, CDR2 YNFKEQ. The J segment lost 5 bases and the V segment lost 1 base, leaving 5 bases of the junction unmatched. The CDR3 sequence is 17 residues long. The CDR3 loop is CASSQGTSGGAGETQYF. The CDR3 bases are TGTGCCAGCAGCCAAGGGACTAGCGGGGGGGCGGGGGAGACCCAGTACTTC.

The gene calls are TRBV5-6 and TRBJ1-5, with 10 bases fitting TRBD1. This CDR3 region has 16 residues. The J segment lost 1 base and the V segment lost 3 bases, leaving 4 bases of the junction unmatched. Per germline, CDR1 SGHDT and CDR2 YYEEEE. Here the CDR3 reads CASSYGTGVSNQPQHF. The CDR3 region has the DNA TGTGCCAGCAGCTACGGGACAGGGGTAAGCAATCAGCCCCAGCATTTT.